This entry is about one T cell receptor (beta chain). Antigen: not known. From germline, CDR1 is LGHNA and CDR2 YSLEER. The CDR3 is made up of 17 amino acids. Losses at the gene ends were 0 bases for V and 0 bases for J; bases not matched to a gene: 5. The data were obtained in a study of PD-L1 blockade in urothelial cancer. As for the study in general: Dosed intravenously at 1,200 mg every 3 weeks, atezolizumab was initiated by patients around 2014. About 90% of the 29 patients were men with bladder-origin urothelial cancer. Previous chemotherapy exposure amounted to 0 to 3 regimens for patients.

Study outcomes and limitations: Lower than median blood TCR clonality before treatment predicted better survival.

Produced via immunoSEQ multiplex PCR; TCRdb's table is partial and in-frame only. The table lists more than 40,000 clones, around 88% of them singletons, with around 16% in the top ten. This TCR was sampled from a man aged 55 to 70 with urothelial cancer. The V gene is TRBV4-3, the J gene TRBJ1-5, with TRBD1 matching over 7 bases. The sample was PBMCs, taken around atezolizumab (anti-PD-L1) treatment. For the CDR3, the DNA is TGCGCCAGCAGCCAAGATTCCAGGGGGTATAGCAATCAGCCCCAGCATTTT. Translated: CASSQDSRGYSNQPQHF.